Sequencing of this T cell receptor beta chain was carried out in a study of STAT3 mutations in large granular lymphocyte leukemia. As concerns this clone: Its specificity is not known.

Each sample's TCRbeta library yielded on average around 41,000 productive templates. Repertoires were generated with immunoSEQ multiplex PCR, while TCRdb's copy carries only in-frame clones and drops some. There are about 10,000 clones in the sample; roughly nine tenths occur only once, and about a quarter lies in the top ten. Study findings and constraints: Suggested: STAT3 mutation was not the ancestral event for these clonal expansions. Every T-cell large granular lymphocyte leukemia patient had at least one immunodominant TCR beta clonotype. Clonal expansion was inferred from other time points because no sample existed at each clone's first appearance. TCR clonotype switching after therapy occurred in about 35% of the 18 patients.

The CDR3 runs to 12 residues. V lost 1 base and J 3 bases, leaving 3 bases between the germline ends. Germline CDR1 and CDR2: MGHDK and SYGVNS. The sequenced material came from peripheral blood mononuclear cells. This chain links TRBV25-1 with TRBJ2-5; D not resolved. The TCR originated in a man aged 55 to 70 with T-cell large granular lymphocyte leukemia. Some clones in this sample may be carry-over from other donors' samples. The CDR3 DNA reads TGTGCCAGCAGTGAATTGAAAGAGACCCAGTACTTC. Translated, it gives CASSELKETQYF. Drawing the rest from reference TRBV25-1 and TRBJ2-5, the complete variable domain is EADIYQTPRYLVIGTGKKITLECSQTMGHDKMYWYQQDPGMELHLIHYSYGVNSTEKGDLSSESTVSRIRTEHFPLTLESARPSHTSQYLCASSELKETQYFGPGTRLLVL.